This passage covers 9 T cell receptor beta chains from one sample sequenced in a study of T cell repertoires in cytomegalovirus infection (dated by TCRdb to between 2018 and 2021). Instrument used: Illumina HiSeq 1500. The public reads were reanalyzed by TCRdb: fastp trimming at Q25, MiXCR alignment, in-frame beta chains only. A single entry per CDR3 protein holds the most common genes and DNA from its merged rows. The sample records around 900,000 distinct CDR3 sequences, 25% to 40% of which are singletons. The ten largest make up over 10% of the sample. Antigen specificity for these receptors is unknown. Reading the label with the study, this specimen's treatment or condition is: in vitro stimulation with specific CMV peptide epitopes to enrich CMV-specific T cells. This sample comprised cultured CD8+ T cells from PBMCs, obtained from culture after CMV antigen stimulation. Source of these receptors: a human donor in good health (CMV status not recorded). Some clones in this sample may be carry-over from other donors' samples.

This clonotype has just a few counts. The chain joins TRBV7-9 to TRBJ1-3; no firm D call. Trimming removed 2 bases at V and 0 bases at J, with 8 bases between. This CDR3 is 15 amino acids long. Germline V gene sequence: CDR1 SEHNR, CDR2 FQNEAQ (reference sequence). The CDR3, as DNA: TGTGCCAGCAGCTTAAACCCAGACTCTGGAAACACCATATATTTT. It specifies CASSLNPDSGNTIYF.

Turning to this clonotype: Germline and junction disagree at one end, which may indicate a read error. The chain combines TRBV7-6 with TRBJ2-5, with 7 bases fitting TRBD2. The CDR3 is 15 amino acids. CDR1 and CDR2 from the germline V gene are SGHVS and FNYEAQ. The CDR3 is CASSRGTTYQETQYF. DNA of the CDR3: TGTGCTAGCAGCAGAGGGACTACGTACCAAGAGACCCAGTACTTC.

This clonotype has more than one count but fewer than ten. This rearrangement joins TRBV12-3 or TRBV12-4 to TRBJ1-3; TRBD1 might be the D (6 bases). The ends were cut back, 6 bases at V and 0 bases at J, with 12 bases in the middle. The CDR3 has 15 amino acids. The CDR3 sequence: CASRELQGSGNTIYF. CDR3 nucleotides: TGTGCCAGCAGAGAACTACAGGGCTCTGGAAACACCATATATTTT.

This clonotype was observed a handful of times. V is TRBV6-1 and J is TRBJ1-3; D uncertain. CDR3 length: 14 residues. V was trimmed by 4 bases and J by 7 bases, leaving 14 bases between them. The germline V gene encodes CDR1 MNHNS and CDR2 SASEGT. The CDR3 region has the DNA TGTGCCAGCAGTGTGCCATTGCCGGAGAACACCATATATTTT. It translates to CASSVPLPENTIYF.

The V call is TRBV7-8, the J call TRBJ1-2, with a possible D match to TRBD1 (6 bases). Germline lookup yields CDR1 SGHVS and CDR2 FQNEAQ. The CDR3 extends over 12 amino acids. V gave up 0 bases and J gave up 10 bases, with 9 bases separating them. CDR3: CASSLADRSYTF. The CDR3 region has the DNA TGTGCCAGCAGCTTAGCGGACAGATCCTACACCTTC.

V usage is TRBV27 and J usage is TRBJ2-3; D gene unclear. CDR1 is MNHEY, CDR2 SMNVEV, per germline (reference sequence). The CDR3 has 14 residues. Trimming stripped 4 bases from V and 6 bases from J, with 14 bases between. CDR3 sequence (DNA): TGTGCCAGCAGTTCCCCCCGCGCGGCGGATACGCAGTATTTT. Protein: CASSSPRAADTQYF.

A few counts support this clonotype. The CDR3 sequence is CASSYSPEWGTEAFF. DNA for the CDR3: TGTGCCAGCAGTTACTCTCCGGAGTGGGGTACTGAAGCTTTCTTT. V usage is TRBV6-5 and J usage is TRBJ1-1; D not certain. CDR1 is MNHEY and CDR2 is SVGAGI in the germline V gene. This CDR3 comprises 15 residues. V was clipped by 0 bases and J by 5 bases, with 13 bases between them.

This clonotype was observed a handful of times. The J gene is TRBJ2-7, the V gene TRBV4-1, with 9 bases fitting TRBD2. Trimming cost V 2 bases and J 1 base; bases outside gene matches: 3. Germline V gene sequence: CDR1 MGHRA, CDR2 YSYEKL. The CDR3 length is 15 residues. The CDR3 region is CASSQIAGVSYEQYF. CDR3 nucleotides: TGCGCCAGCAGCCAAATAGCGGGGGTTTCCTACGAGCAGTACTTC.

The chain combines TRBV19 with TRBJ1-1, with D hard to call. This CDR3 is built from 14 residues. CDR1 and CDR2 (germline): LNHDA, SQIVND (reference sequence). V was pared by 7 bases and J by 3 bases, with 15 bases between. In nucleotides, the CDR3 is TGTGCCAGTATCCTAAAGGGCGGGTACACTGAAGCTTTCTTT. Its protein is CASILKGGYTEAFF.